This TCR beta chain stems from a study of a mutant IDH1 vaccine in newly diagnosed glioma. Overall study context: Treated patients were around 60% male, about 38% female, mean age around 40 years. Therapy received beforehand was radiotherapy, temozolomide, or both, with most patients given both.

Measured with immunoSEQ multiplex PCR; TCRdb has only the in-frame clones, and not every one. The table lists 23,000 or so clones, 77% of them singletons. The time point was: week 5, during vaccination. Every single dose of the vaccine, 300 ug of mutant IDH1 20-mer peptide, came with topical imiquimod. The study's findings and limits: Patients showed vaccine-induced immune responses at a rate of approximately 92%. Top-clonotype changes in peripheral T cells seemed unrelated to pseudoprogression.

Of note for this clone: The antigen is undetermined.

Germline lookup yields CDR1 SQVTM and CDR2 ANQGSEA. The CDR3 consists of 14 residues. Trimming removed 6 bases from V and 4 bases from J, with 16 bases in between. The chain combines TRBV29-1 with TRBJ2-1, with D tentatively TRBD2 (6 bases). The origin of this receptor is a man aged 40-49 years with glioma. Sequences were derived from PBMCs, sampled from a glioma patient whose treatment included an IDH1 peptide vaccine. The CDR3, as DNA: TGCAGCGTAAACCGGGACGGACTATACAATGAGCAGTTCTTC. It yields the protein CSVNRDGLYNEQFF.